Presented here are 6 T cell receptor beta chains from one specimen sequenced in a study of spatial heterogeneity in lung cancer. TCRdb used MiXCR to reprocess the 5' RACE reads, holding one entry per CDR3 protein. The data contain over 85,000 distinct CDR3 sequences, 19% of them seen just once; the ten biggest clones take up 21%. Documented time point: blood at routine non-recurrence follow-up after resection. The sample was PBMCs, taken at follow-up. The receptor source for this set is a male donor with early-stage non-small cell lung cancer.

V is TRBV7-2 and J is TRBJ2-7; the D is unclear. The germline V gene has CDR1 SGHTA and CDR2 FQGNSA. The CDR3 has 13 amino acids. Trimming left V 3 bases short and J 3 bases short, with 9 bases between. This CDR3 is CASSFARYYEQYV. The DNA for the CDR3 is TGTGCCAGCAGCTTTGCCAGGTACTACGAGCAGTACGTC.

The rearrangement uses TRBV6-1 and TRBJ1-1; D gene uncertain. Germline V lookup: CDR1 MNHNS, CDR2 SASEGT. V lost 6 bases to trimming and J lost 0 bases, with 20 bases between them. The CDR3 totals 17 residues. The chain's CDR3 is CASSHKIGGAMNTEAFF. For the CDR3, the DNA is TGTGCCAGCAGCCACAAAATTGGTGGAGCAATGAACACTGAAGCTTTCTTT.

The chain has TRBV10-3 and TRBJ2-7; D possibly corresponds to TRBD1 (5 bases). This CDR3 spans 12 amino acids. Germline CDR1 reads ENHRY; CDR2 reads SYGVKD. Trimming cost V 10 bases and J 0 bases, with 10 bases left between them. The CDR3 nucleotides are TGTGCCACCTCGACAGACTCCTACGAGCAGTACTTC. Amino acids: CATSTDSYEQYF.

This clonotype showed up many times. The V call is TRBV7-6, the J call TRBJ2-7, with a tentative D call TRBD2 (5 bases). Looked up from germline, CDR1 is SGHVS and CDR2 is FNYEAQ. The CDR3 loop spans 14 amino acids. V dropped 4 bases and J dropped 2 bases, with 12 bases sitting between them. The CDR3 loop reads CASSSGLKTYEQYF. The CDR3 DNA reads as TGTGCCAGCAGCTCCGGACTGAAGACCTACGAGCAGTACTTC.

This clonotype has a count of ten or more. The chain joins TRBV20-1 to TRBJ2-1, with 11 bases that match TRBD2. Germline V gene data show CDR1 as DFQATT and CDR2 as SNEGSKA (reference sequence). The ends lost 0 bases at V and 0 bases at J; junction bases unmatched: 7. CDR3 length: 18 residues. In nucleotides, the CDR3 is TGCAGTGCTAGAGATCTACTAGCGGGAGCCGCCTCCTACAATGAGCAGTTCTTC. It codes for CSARDLLAGAASYNEQFF.

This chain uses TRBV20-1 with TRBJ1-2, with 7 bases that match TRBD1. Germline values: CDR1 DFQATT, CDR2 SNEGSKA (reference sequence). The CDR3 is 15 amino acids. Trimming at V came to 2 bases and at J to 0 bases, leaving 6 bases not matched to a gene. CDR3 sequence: CSARYTGASNYGYTF. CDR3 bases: TGCAGTGCTAGATACACAGGGGCTTCTAACTATGGCTACACCTTC.